Listed below are T cell receptor beta chains from one sample, sequenced in a study of T-cell reconstitution after alpha-beta-depleted transplantation in children. TCRdb re-called the PCR reads through MiXCR, storing one row per CDR3 protein. This sample has around 370,000 distinct CDR3 sequences; about a tenth occur once, and the top ten carry 2% to 3%. The specimen was PBMCs from the stem cell graft donor, collected from the stem cell graft. These receptors were taken from a human donor who donated a stem cell graft to a child with acute lymphoblastic leukemia. The CDR3 runs from the conserved cysteine through the conserved F or W. D genes are given only for firm matches. A clone size is listed for some rows: how often the clone was seen (once, few, many), or a class if it is expanded.

cdr3_aa,v_call,d_call,clone_size
CSAPRLAGGPMVVTDTQYF,TRBV20-1,TRBD2,.
CASSQDQGSEEQYF,TRBV4-2,.,many
CASSFFWGWQGAYEQYF,TRBV12-3/TRBV12-4,TRBD1,.
CASSLASSGYNEQFF,TRBV7-2,TRBD2,many
CATERLSRGFRGETQYF,TRBV10-3,.,few
CASRDSSTLAGGPSYEQYF,TRBV5-1,TRBD2,.
CASSETHSLPSTDTQYF,TRBV5-1,.,.
CASSPAGLLEQFF,TRBV5-1,.,few
CSAIFSHPYEQYF,TRBV20-1,.,.
CASSLMGRNGYTF,TRBV27,.,.
CASSVVRGEQFF,TRBV9,.,.
CASSEEDRNIYGYTF,TRBV6-1,TRBD1,.
CATSRERLAGIKQFF,TRBV15,TRBD2,few
CASSRLDRFQETQYF,TRBV7-9,TRBD1,few
CASSLGGTGRDEQYF,TRBV7-8,TRBD1,few
CASSHDHLLYNEQFF,TRBV4-2,.,.
CASSFSGTGGYEQYF,TRBV7-2,.,many
CASTLGGTRGTQYF,TRBV7-2,TRBD2,few
CASSRVSGRAFSGEQFF,TRBV4-1,TRBD2,few
CSAREWEVGHNEQFF,TRBV20-1,.,.
CASSLMAGVVYEQYF,TRBV7-9,TRBD2,few
CASRGQGWTSGREGDYNEQFF,TRBV28,TRBD2,few
CASSSRRRTEPYNEQFF,TRBV5-1,.,few
CSARTGLVARYADTQYF,TRBV20-1,.,few
CASSTPRGEQYF,TRBV27,.,.
CASSLSSGRSEETQYF,TRBV28,TRBD2,.
CASSPATGGPGEQYF,TRBV9,TRBD2,.
CASSYSGAGTGELFF,TRBV6-2/TRBV6-3,.,.
CASSLERQDYEQYF,TRBV5-1,.,many
CASSAQDQPQHF,TRBV2,.,.
CASSLYRGRLETQYF,TRBV27,.,few
CASSPSVYGYTF,TRBV28,.,many
CASSPTGGLRETQYF,TRBV28,TRBD1,few
CASSSPSGRRETQYF,TRBV7-2,TRBD2,many
CSVGGLAGSYEQYF,TRBV29-1,TRBD2,.
CASSSAERNIQYF,TRBV5-1,.,few
CASSIGSGRARETQYF,TRBV19,TRBD2,.
CASSQGKGILTGELFF,TRBV7-8,.,many
CASSSDGTGSGYTF,TRBV6-2/TRBV6-3,TRBD1,few
CASSLSGRQGLAGEHGTQYF,TRBV11-2,TRBD2,.
CASSQRFVQHRTSGMVSADTQYF,TRBV4-3,TRBD2,few
CSARDGRVLETQYF,TRBV20-1,.,few
CASSLGDQQETQYF,TRBV12-3/TRBV12-4,.,few
CASTPTYGYTF,TRBV7-2,.,few
CASSLERLAGYGEQFF,TRBV11-2,TRBD2,.
CASSRHGTGLAEQYF,TRBV27,TRBD1,.
CASSKVDARNTHNEQFF,TRBV21-1,.,many
CASSFLAEGLADTQYF,TRBV27,.,few
CASSLGSGTYTGELFF,TRBV12-3/TRBV12-4,.,many
CASRTSGDNEQFF,TRBV28,TRBD2,.
CALSPQGTFAGFYEQYF,TRBV2,.,.
CASSLRGASDTQYF,TRBV5-1,.,few
CASSQEYLNTGELFF,TRBV4-2,.,few
CASSPDPTGGSGYTF,TRBV7-2,TRBD1,.
CASSLGGQANTEAFF,TRBV13,.,.
CATSRDPGPQETQYF,TRBV15,.,.
CATSDLSGDQPQHF,TRBV24-1,.,.
CASSETLERVRSYNEQFF,TRBV2,.,.
CASSLVGRGYEQYF,TRBV5-1,.,.